The 28 T cell receptor beta chains in this list originate from one sample, sequenced in a study of shared clonotypes between healthy human individuals. Profiling relied on immunoSEQ multiplex PCR, and the TCRdb table lists in-frame clones only, not all of them. The sample has under 1,100,000 clones, roughly 70% seen once. Sequenced sample: memory CD4+ T cells sorted from blood. Subset noted: CD45RA-negative fraction. The receptors here all came from a man younger than 30 in good health.

The chain couples TRBV9 to TRBJ2-2, with D perhaps TRBD1 (6 bases). Germline V gene sequence: CDR1 SGDLS, CDR2 YYNGEE. The CDR3 totals 15 residues. V was trimmed by 1 base and J by 7 bases, leaving 14 bases between them. For the CDR3, the DNA is TGTGCCAGCAGCGTATTTCAGGGGATGGGCGGGGAGCTGTTTTTT. Translation gives CASSVFQGMGGELFF. The full variable domain, its missing parts supplied by reference TRBV9 and TRBJ2-2, is DSGVTQTPKHLITATGQRVTLRCSPRSGDLSVYWYQQSLDQGLQFLIQYYNGEERAKGNILERFSAQQFPDLHSELNLSSLELGDSALYFCASSVFQGMGGELFFGEGSRLTVL.

The chain uses TRBV30 and TRBJ1-5; a weak D match, TRBD1 (6 bases). CDR1 and CDR2 from the germline V gene are GTSNPN and SVGIG (reference sequence). This CDR3 spans 14 amino acids. Trimming took 2 bases from V and 7 from J, leaving 15 bases between them. In DNA form, the CDR3 reads TGTGCCTGGAGTCAGGGCAGGCAGGGGCAGCCCCAGCATTTT. Its translation: CAWSQGRQGQPQHF.

This clone was observed a few times. This sequence joins TRBV7-2 and TRBJ2-4, with 8 bases lining up with TRBD2. J was trimmed by 3 bases and V by 5 bases; bases with no gene match: 6. Looked up from germline, CDR1 is SGHTA and CDR2 is FQGNSA. The CDR3 is 15 residues long. CDR3 residues: CASSPTSGFKNIQYF. The CDR3 DNA sequence: TGTGCCAGCAGCCCCACTAGCGGCTTCAAAAACATTCAGTACTTC.

The chain carries TRBV19 and TRBJ2-5; the D gene is possibly TRBD2 (7 bases). CDR1 LNHDA and CDR2 SQIVND come from the germline V gene (reference sequence). Between the trimmed V and J ends, which lost 4 bases and 5 bases, there was a span of 14 bases. This CDR3 contains 14 residues. CDR3 protein: CASSNSRGRETQYF. In DNA, the CDR3 is TGTGCCAGTAGTAACTCGCGGGGGCGGGAGACCCAGTACTTC.

The V call is TRBV15, the J call TRBJ1-6; no clear D gene. Germline CDR1 is LNHNV and CDR2 is YYDKDF (reference sequence). There are 15 residues in the CDR3. Trimming cost V 0 bases and J 9 bases, with 12 bases left between them. CDR3 residues: CATSRDLGKGSPLHF. CDR3 sequence (DNA): TGTGCCACCAGCAGAGATTTGGGTAAAGGTTCACCCCTCCACTTT.

There are a few counts of this clone. This rearrangement joins TRBV19 to TRBJ2-1; 8 positions match TRBD2. CDR3 length: 13 residues. V lost 7 bases and J lost 5; bases outside the gene matches: 4. Germline V gene sequence: CDR1 LNHDA, CDR2 SQIVND (reference sequence). CDR3 DNA: TGTGCCAGTACATGGCGGGGGGACAATGAGCAGTTCTTC. It translates to CASTWRGDNEQFF.

The chain carries TRBV6-1 and TRBJ1-2, with D possibly matching TRBD1 (5 bases). This CDR3 has 14 amino acids. Germline CDR1 and CDR2: MNHNS and SASEGT. The germline V and J ends were trimmed by 6 bases and 4 bases, with 15 bases remaining between them. The CDR3 here is CASRPPTDSYGYTF. In DNA form, the CDR3 reads TGTGCCAGCAGACCCCCGACCGACAGCTATGGCTACACCTTC.

The chain recombines TRBV7-6 with TRBJ2-7, with D possibly being TRBD1 or TRBD2 (5 bases each). The V gene's germline CDR1 is SGHVS and CDR2 FNYEAQ. V lost 5 bases and J 0 bases, leaving 14 bases between the germline ends. The CDR3 extends over 15 amino acids. As DNA, the CDR3 is TGTGCCAGCAGCCCGGGACCCTCGAACTCCTACGAGCAGTACTTC. Translated: CASSPGPSNSYEQYF.

The genes are TRBV5-1 and TRBJ2-5; a weak D match, TRBD2 (6 bases). The CDR3 is 18 residues long. Looked up from germline, CDR1 is SGHRS and CDR2 is YFSETQ. The V gene lost 0 bases and the J gene lost 2 bases, with 20 bases spanning the gap. The CDR3 here is CASSLAALALETQETQYF. The CDR3 DNA reads as TGCGCCAGCAGCTTGGCCGCCCTAGCGTTGGAGACACAAGAGACCCAGTACTTC.

V gene TRBV11-2 combines with J gene TRBJ1-1, with a tentative D call TRBD1 (5 bases). The length of the CDR3 is 15 residues. Germline assignment: CDR1 SGHAT and CDR2 FQNNGV. V gave up 1 base and J gave up 5 bases, with 14 bases separating them. The chain's CDR3 is CASSLGQGEGTEAFF. CDR3 DNA sequence: TGTGCCAGCAGCTTAGGTCAGGGAGAGGGGACTGAAGCTTTCTTT.

The V and J genes are TRBV9 and TRBJ2-6, with 8 bases identical to TRBD1. V gave up 4 bases and J gave up 4 bases; unmatched junction bases: 13. CDR3 length: 18 amino acids. Germline-derived CDR1 and CDR2 are SGDLS and YYNGEE. The CDR3 nucleotides read TGTGCCAGCAGCCCTAGAGGGGACAGGACAGTGGGGGCCAACGTCCTGACTTTC. Its translation: CASSPRGDRTVGANVLTF.

This chain joins TRBV6-5 and TRBJ2-7; D is uncertain. The CDR3 consists of 12 residues. V lost 5 bases and J 9 bases, leaving 14 bases between the germline ends. Germline CDR1 and CDR2: MNHEY and SVGAGI. CDR3 amino acids: CASSDDSRGQYF. For the CDR3, the DNA is TGTGCCAGCAGTGACGACTCCCGCGGGCAGTACTTC.

This clone was seen once. The sample holds other DNA sequences that translate to the same CDR3. The rearrangement links TRBV10-3 to TRBJ2-3, with 7 nucleotides matching TRBD2. With 4 bases clipped from V and 3 bases from J, the junction kept 1 base outside the gene matches. CDR1 is ENHRY and CDR2 is SYGVKD in the germline V gene. This CDR3 spans 13 amino acids. The CDR3 DNA follows: TGTGCCATCAGTGCGGGGGGTACAGATACGCAGTATTTT. Encoded protein: CAISAGGTDTQYF.

V gene TRBV2 combines with J gene TRBJ1-4; D is possibly TRBD1 (5 bases). The CDR3 consists of 12 residues. Germline assignment: CDR1 SNHLY and CDR2 FYNNEI. CDR3 loop: CACRGVSEKLFF. CDR3 nucleotides: TGTGCTTGCCGAGGGGTTTCTGAAAAACTGTTTTTT.

J is TRBJ2-3 and V is TRBV5-1, with 15 bases that match TRBD2. Germline V lookup: CDR1 SGHRS, CDR2 YFSETQ. The CDR3 contains 15 residues. V was clipped by 3 bases and J by 6 bases; unmatched bases: 2. CDR3 sequence reads: CASSWGTSGRDTQYF. Written as DNA, the CDR3 is TGCGCCAGCAGCTGGGGGACTAGCGGGAGGGATACGCAGTATTTT.

A note on this clone: Different DNA sequences within this sample yield the same CDR3. The rearrangement uses TRBV6-1 and TRBJ1-1, with 8 nucleotides matching TRBD1. CDR1 is MNHNS, CDR2 SASEGT, per germline. Trimming removed 6 bases from V and 2 bases from J; junction bases left unmatched: 2. The CDR3 runs to 13 residues. Here the CDR3 DNA reads TGTGCCAGCAGCGGACAGGGAAACACTGAAGCTTTCTTT. This gives the protein CASSGQGNTEAFF.

This clone appeared a single time. The V call is TRBV6-6, the J call TRBJ2-2; tentatively, D is TRBD1 (7 bases). CDR1 and CDR2 from the germline V gene are MNHNY and SVGAGI (reference sequence). Trimming pared 7 bases from V and 2 bases from J, leaving 17 bases between. The CDR3 sequence is 16 residues long. Here the CDR3 DNA reads TGTGCCAGCACCCCAGGGGGGACACTAAACACCGGGGAGCTGTTTTTT. It specifies CASTPGGTLNTGELFF.

The rearrangement joins TRBV10-2 to TRBJ1-5; a weak D match, TRBD1 (5 bases). V shed 4 bases and J shed 2 bases, with 12 bases lying between them. This CDR3 is built from 15 residues. Germline lookup yields CDR1 WSHSY and CDR2 SAAADI. Here the CDR3 reads CASSASGRGNQPQHF. The CDR3 coding sequence is TGCGCCAGCAGTGCATCAGGGAGGGGCAATCAGCCCCAGCATTTT.

This rearrangement joins TRBV28 to TRBJ1-5; weak D call: TRBD1 (5 bases). V lost 3 bases to trimming and J lost 6 bases, with 12 bases between them. CDR1 is MDHEN and CDR2 is SYDVKM in the germline V gene. There are 14 residues in the CDR3. CDR3 nucleotide sequence: TGTGCCAGCAGTTTCTCAGGGAATGGTCAGCCCCAGCATTTT. Amino acid sequence: CASSFSGNGQPQHF.

This rearrangement joins TRBV4-1 to TRBJ2-1, with a weak D call TRBD2 (6 bases). The CDR3 runs 17 residues. The V gene lost 0 bases and the J gene lost 4 bases, with 16 bases spanning the gap. The V gene's germline CDR1 is MGHRA and CDR2 YSYEKL. Written as DNA, the CDR3 is TGCGCCAGCAGCCAAGACACCGGGACTCCCGATTACAATGAGCAGTTCTTC. The encoded protein is CASSQDTGTPDYNEQFF.

The J gene is TRBJ2-5, the V gene TRBV7-2; weak D call: TRBD2 (5 bases). Germline values: CDR1 SGHTA, CDR2 FQGNSA. This CDR3 is 13 amino acids long. Trimming removed 1 base at V and 4 bases at J, with 7 bases between. The CDR3 region is CASSLGLTETQYF. As DNA, the CDR3 is TGTGCCAGCAGCTTAGGACTAACAGAGACCCAGTACTTC.

The rearrangement joins TRBV28 to TRBJ1-2, with D possibly being TRBD1 (5 bases). This CDR3 has 14 amino acids. Germline loops: CDR1 MDHEN, CDR2 SYDVKM. Trimming took off 6 bases at V and 0 bases at J, with 11 bases between the two ends. The CDR3 DNA is TGTGCCAGCAGGGCAGGGCCATCTAACTATGGCTACACCTTC. It encodes CASRAGPSNYGYTF.

CDR3 amino acids: CASSGWGVGYNEQFF. The CDR3 nucleotides read TGTGCCAGCAGTGGCTGGGGGGTCGGGTACAATGAGCAGTTCTTC. The chain recombines TRBV25-1 with TRBJ2-1; possible D gene TRBD2, 6 bases. V lost 4 bases and J lost 4, with 14 bases in between. Germline CDR1 is MGHDK and CDR2 is SYGVNS. The length of the CDR3 is 15 residues.

J is TRBJ1-4 and V is TRBV4-3, with 8 bases fitting TRBD1. The CDR3 length is 15 residues. Germline assignment: CDR1 LGHNA and CDR2 YSLEER. V was clipped by 2 bases and J by 4 bases; unmatched bases: 3. CDR3 region: CASSQSTGGNEKLFF. As DNA, the CDR3 is TGCGCCAGCAGCCAAAGTACAGGGGGTAATGAAAAACTGTTTTTT.

To note about this clone: At one end the junction does not follow the germline gene, possibly because of a read error. This chain joins TRBV11-3 and TRBJ2-7; D possibly corresponds to TRBD1 (5 bases). CDR1 SGHNT and CDR2 YENEEA come from the germline V gene. CDR3 length equals 12 residues. The CDR3 nucleotides read TGTGCCAGCAGCGTAGACAGCTACGAGCAGTACTTC. Amino acid sequence: CASSVDSYEQYF.

The chain uses TRBV29-1 and TRBJ2-3; D is possibly TRBD2 (6 bases). The germline CDR1 and CDR2 sequences are SQVTM and ANQGSEA. CDR3 length equals 14 residues. V was pared by 4 bases and J by 0 bases, with 11 bases between. This CDR3 is CSVARRDSTDTQYF. DNA of the CDR3: TGCAGCGTTGCTCGGAGGGACAGCACAGATACGCAGTATTTT.

As concerns this clone: A much larger clonotype is one base distant, so this may be a read error. The same CDR3 is also encoded by other DNA sequences in this sample. The chain links TRBV5-1 to TRBJ1-6; no definite D call. The ends were cut back, 0 bases at V and 8 bases at J, with 3 bases in the middle. Germline lookup yields CDR1 SGHRS and CDR2 YFSETQ. The CDR3 runs 12 residues. In nucleotides, the CDR3 is TGCGCCAGCAGCTTGGTGGATTCACCCCTCCACTTT. Protein product: CASSLVDSPLHF.

The chain joins TRBV2 to TRBJ2-7; 7 bases are a match to TRBD2. Germline V CDR1 and CDR2: SNHLY, FYNNEI. The V segment lost 6 bases and the J segment 6 bases; nucleotides outside the gene matches: 5. CDR3 size: 12 residues. The chain's CDR3 is CASRGEGFEQYF. The CDR3 region has the DNA TGTGCCAGCAGGGGGGAGGGGTTCGAGCAGTACTTC.